This TCR beta chain was recorded in a study of CD8 T cells in ankylosing spondylitis. Broader study findings: Before this, some motif variants had been reported in reactive arthritis synovial fluid and blood. Within matched ankylosing spondylitis synovial fluid, disease-linked clones were reportedly significantly enriched. A TCR beta motif of eight or nine highly homologous variants seemed to mark ankylosing spondylitis blood.

For TCR beta, libraries came from quantitative 5'-RACE with molecular barcodes. TCRdb processed the 5' RACE reads anew with MiXCR; each CDR3 protein has one entry. This sample has some 270,000 distinct CDR3 sequences, with around 32% found just once. Comment on this clonotype: What it binds is unknown.

This CDR3 comprises 15 residues. Germline V gives CDR1 DFQATT, CDR2 SNEGSKA (reference sequence). V was clipped by 3 bases and J by 10 bases, with 22 bases between them. The TCR was taken from a male donor with ankylosing spondylitis or in good health (not recorded which). What was sequenced was blood, either unsorted or a sorted T cell fraction (not recorded which). The V gene is TRBV20-1, the J gene TRBJ1-5; D call uncertain. The CDR3 loop reads CSASPTQGELYPQHF. CDR3 DNA sequence: TGCAGTGCTAGCCCTACTCAAGGAGAACTCTACCCCCAGCATTTT.